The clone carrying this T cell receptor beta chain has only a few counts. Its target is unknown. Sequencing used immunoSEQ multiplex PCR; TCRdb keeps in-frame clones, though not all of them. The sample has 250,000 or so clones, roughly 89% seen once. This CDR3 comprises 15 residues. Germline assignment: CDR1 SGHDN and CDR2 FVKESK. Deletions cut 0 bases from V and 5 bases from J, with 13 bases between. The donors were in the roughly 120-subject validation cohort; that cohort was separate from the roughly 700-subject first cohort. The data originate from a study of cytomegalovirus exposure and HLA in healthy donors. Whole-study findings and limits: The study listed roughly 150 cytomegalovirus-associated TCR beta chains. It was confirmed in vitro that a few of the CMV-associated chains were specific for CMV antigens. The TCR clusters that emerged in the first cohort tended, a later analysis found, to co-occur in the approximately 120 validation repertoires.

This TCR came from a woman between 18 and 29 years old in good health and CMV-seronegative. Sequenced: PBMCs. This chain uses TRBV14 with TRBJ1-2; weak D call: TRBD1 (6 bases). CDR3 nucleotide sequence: TGTGCCAGCAGCCAAGAACTGGGACACCCATATGGCTACACCTTC. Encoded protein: CASSQELGHPYGYTF.